The 30 T cell receptor beta chains listed next were all sequenced from one sample in a study of cytomegalovirus exposure and HLA in healthy donors. The PCR contained 60 Vbeta and 13 Jbeta primers. Sequenced by immunoSEQ multiplex PCR; TCRdb stores in-frame clones only, minus some. This table has approximately 120,000 clones, 81% appearing once. The sample comprised PBMCs. These receptors were obtained from a woman in her 30s in good health and CMV-seronegative.

This clone was observed a few times. The rearrangement joins TRBV2 to TRBJ1-2, with D possibly TRBD1 on 6 matching bases. The V and J ends lost 4 bases and 8 bases respectively, with 11 bases between them. CDR3 length: 12 residues. Per the germline V gene, CDR1 is SNHLY and CDR2 is FYNNEI. CDR3 nucleotide sequence: TGTGCCAGCAGTGTTCGTCAGGGGGGCTACACCTTC. It codes for CASSVRQGGYTF.

This sequence joins TRBV19 and TRBJ1-5; 7 bases align to TRBD1. V was pared by 8 bases and J by 4 bases, with 8 bases of the junction left unmatched. The CDR3 runs 14 residues. Germline CDR1 reads LNHDA; CDR2 reads SQIVND (reference sequence). CDR3 amino acids: CASGPGTENQPQHF. The CDR3 coding sequence is TGTGCCAGTGGACCCGGGACAGAGAATCAGCCCCAGCATTTT.

The chain links TRBV6-1 to TRBJ2-7; D not resolved. V lost 2 bases, J lost 2 bases, and 10 bases lay in between. Germline CDR1 MNHNS, CDR2 SASEGT. CDR3 length: 14 residues. This CDR3 reads CASSEQHLAYEQYF. The CDR3 DNA sequence: TGTGCCAGCAGTGAACAACATCTAGCCTACGAGCAGTACTTC.

The rearrangement uses TRBV10-3 and TRBJ2-5, with 7 bases lining up with TRBD1. TRBJ2-7 explains the end of the DNA better; the J call may be wrong. The V gene's germline CDR1 is ENHRY and CDR2 SYGVKD. The CDR3 is 12 residues long. CDR3 in DNA: TGTGCCATCAGTGGGACAGGCTACGAGCAGTACTTC. Residues: CAISGTGYEQYF.

This rearrangement joins TRBV11-2 to TRBJ2-1, with TRBD2 matching over 10 bases. V lost 1 base and J lost 10; bases outside the gene matches: 10. CDR1 and CDR2 (germline): SGHAT, FQNNGV. CDR3 length equals 16 residues. CDR3 protein: CASSLVPASGSWEQFF. The CDR3 DNA reads as TGTGCCAGCAGCTTAGTTCCAGCTAGCGGGAGTTGGGAGCAGTTCTTC.

This chain connects TRBV27 to TRBJ2-3; 13 bases are a match to TRBD2. Losses at the gene ends were 3 bases for V and 6 bases for J; bases not matched to a gene: 12. CDR3 size: 18 residues. CDR1 is MNHEY and CDR2 is SMNVEV in the germline V gene (reference sequence). The CDR3 DNA follows: TGTGCCAGCAGTTTCCATACAGACACTAGCGGGAGGGGTGATACGCAGTATTTT. Residues: CASSFHTDTSGRGDTQYF.

This clone was detected only once. In the same sample, other DNA sequences code for this CDR3. V and J are TRBV28 and TRBJ2-5, with D perhaps matching TRBD1 (6 bases). The J call may be wrong; the DNA end is better matched by TRBJ2-7. CDR1 is MDHEN and CDR2 is SYDVKM in the germline V gene. The CDR3 consists of 12 residues. In DNA form, the CDR3 reads TGTGCCAGCAGTTCAGGGGTACACGAGCAGTACTTC. Protein product: CASSSGVHEQYF.

This clone was observed a single time. The V gene is TRBV29-1, the J gene TRBJ2-5, with TRBD1 as a possible D gene (5 bases). Trimming removed 6 bases at V and 4 bases at J, with 21 bases between. CDR1 is SQVTM, CDR2 ANQGSEA, per germline. This CDR3 spans 15 amino acids. CDR3 sequence (DNA): TGCAGCGTCGGGTGGCAGGGTATTAATTCAGAGACCCAGTACTTC. Protein: CSVGWQGINSETQYF. Full variable domain (outside the CDR3, taken from reference TRBV29-1 and TRBJ2-5): SAVISQKPSRDICQRGTSLTIQCQVDSQVTMMFWYRQQPGQSLTLIATANQGSEATYESGFVIDKFPISRPNLTFSTLTVSNMSPEDSSIYLCSVGWQGINSETQYFGPGTRLLVL.

This chain connects TRBV10-3 to TRBJ1-1; D is uncertain. This CDR3 is built from 14 residues. Per the germline V gene, CDR1 is ENHRY and CDR2 is SYGVKD. V lost 0 bases and J lost 1, with 6 bases in between. Here the CDR3 reads CAISESPRNTEAFF. DNA of the CDR3: TGTGCCATCAGTGAGTCGCCGCGGAACACTGAAGCTTTCTTT.

J is TRBJ1-2 and V is TRBV11-2, with 7 bases matching TRBD1. This CDR3 has 13 residues. V was pared by 5 bases and J by 7 bases, with 7 bases of the junction left unmatched. CDR1 is SGHAT, CDR2 FQNNGV, per germline. The CDR3 loop reads CASSPTGDRGYTF. The DNA of the CDR3 is TGTGCCAGCAGCCCCACAGGGGATCGTGGCTACACCTTC.

The chain combines TRBV19 with TRBJ2-3; weak D call: TRBD1 (5 bases). The V end was cut by 5 bases, the J end by 6 bases, with 12 bases between. Germline CDR1 is LNHDA and CDR2 is SQIVND (reference sequence). The CDR3 loop spans 13 amino acids. CDR3 bases: TGTGCCAGTAGTCCCGCCGCAGGGGATACGCAGTATTTT. Encoded protein: CASSPAAGDTQYF.

This chain joins TRBV6-5 and TRBJ1-4; no clear D gene. The ends were cut back, 0 bases at V and 5 bases at J, with 10 bases in the middle. Germline-derived CDR1 and CDR2 are MNHEY and SVGAGI. The CDR3 sequence is 15 residues long. CDR3 amino acids: CASSYSRQRNEKLFF. Here the CDR3 DNA reads TGTGCCAGCAGTTACTCACGGCAGAGGAATGAAAAACTGTTTTTT.

This chain links TRBV28 with TRBJ1-1; a weak D match, TRBD1 (5 bases). Trimming left V 2 bases short and J 4 bases short, with 11 bases between. In germline, CDR1 is MDHEN, CDR2 SYDVKM. CDR3 length: 14 amino acids. CDR3 DNA: TGTGCCAGCAGTTTAAAAGGCAGGGTCACTGAAGCTTTCTTT. It codes for CASSLKGRVTEAFF.

This clone has a handful of counts. The chain has TRBV4-1 and TRBJ2-3, with D possibly being TRBD2 (6 bases). The CDR3 covers 15 residues. The V end lost 4 bases, the J end lost 0 bases, and 11 bases lay between the germline ends. Germline values: CDR1 MGHRA, CDR2 YSYEKL. In nucleotides, the CDR3 is TGCGCCAGCAGCCTTCCAAGCGGGAGCACAGATACGCAGTATTTT. It specifies CASSLPSGSTDTQYF.

This chain links TRBV4-1 with TRBJ2-7, with D perhaps matching TRBD1 (5 bases). CDR1 MGHRA and CDR2 YSYEKL come from the germline V gene. The length of the CDR3 is 16 residues. Trimming took 2 bases from V and 5 from J, leaving 19 bases between them. In DNA form, the CDR3 reads TGCGCCAGCAGCCAAACCTCCCCTCAGGGTAACCACGAGCAGTACTTC. It codes for CASSQTSPQGNHEQYF.

J is TRBJ2-2 and V is TRBV11-2; TRBD1 is a possible D gene (5 bases). Germline assignment: CDR1 SGHAT and CDR2 FQNNGV. CDR3 length: 14 amino acids. Trimming pared 1 base from V and 6 bases from J, leaving 9 bases between. The CDR3 reads CASSLVLGPGELFF. CDR3 nucleotides: TGTGCCAGCAGCTTAGTTTTGGGGCCCGGGGAGCTGTTTTTT.

The chain has TRBV28 and TRBJ2-7, with D uncertain. CDR1 and CDR2 from the germline V gene are MDHEN and SYDVKM. CDR3 length: 13 amino acids. Trimming stripped 2 bases from V and 2 bases from J, with 7 bases between. CDR3 in DNA: TGTGCCAGCAGTTTAACAGTACCCTACGAGCAGTACTTC. Residues: CASSLTVPYEQYF.

The chain joins TRBV25-1 to TRBJ1-2; D unclear. The germline V and J ends were trimmed by 3 bases and 5 bases, with 4 bases remaining between them. This CDR3 has 11 amino acids. CDR1 MGHDK and CDR2 SYGVNS come from the germline V gene. The CDR3 DNA is TGTGCCAGCAGTGATACTTATGGCTACACCTTC. This codes for CASSDTYGYTF.

This clone was picked up a small number of times. This chain links TRBV28 with TRBJ1-2; 12 bases are a match to TRBD1. The germline V gene has CDR1 MDHEN and CDR2 SYDVKM. After removal of 3 bases from V and 9 bases from J, the junction contained 8 bases not matched to a gene. The CDR3 spans 15 residues. CDR3 nucleotides: TGTGCCAGCAGTTTGAAGTCGGGGACAGGGGGCCGCTACACCTTC. Translated: CASSLKSGTGGRYTF.

The rearrangement uses TRBV12-5 and TRBJ2-1; D might be TRBD2 (6 bases). The CDR3 loop spans 16 amino acids. Germline CDR1 and CDR2: LGHNT and FRNRAP. The germline V and J ends were trimmed by 4 bases and 7 bases, with 20 bases remaining between them. This chain's CDR3 is CASGSGGTSPGNEQFF. CDR3 nucleotide sequence: TGTGCTAGTGGTTCCGGCGGGACCTCCCCCGGGAATGAGCAGTTCTTC.

The V gene is TRBV6-5, the J gene TRBJ2-2, with a weak D call TRBD2 (6 bases). Trimming took off 1 base at V and 1 base at J, with 7 bases between the two ends. This CDR3 contains 15 residues. Germline assignment: CDR1 MNHEY and CDR2 SVGAGI. Written as DNA, the CDR3 is TGTGCCAGCAGTTACTATAGCGGGAACACCGGGGAGCTGTTTTTT. This translates into CASSYYSGNTGELFF.

This chain uses TRBV5-8 with TRBJ1-1, with D unclear. CDR1 and CDR2 from the germline V gene are SGHTS and YDEGEE. The CDR3 covers 14 residues. V lost 6 bases to trimming and J lost 1 base, with 13 bases between them. CDR3: CASMRDVGNTEAFF. CDR3 DNA sequence: TGTGCCAGCATGAGGGATGTGGGGAACACTGAAGCTTTCTTT.

The J gene is TRBJ1-3, the V gene TRBV6-6; D might be TRBD1 (6 bases). Trimming took 0 bases from V and 4 from J, leaving 7 bases between them. CDR3 length equals 14 residues. From germline, CDR1 is MNHNY and CDR2 SVGAGI (reference sequence). The CDR3 nucleotides read TGTGCCAGCAGTTACTCCACAGGGGGAAACACCATATATTTT. It encodes CASSYSTGGNTIYF.

This clone was seen only a few times. V is TRBV12-5 and J is TRBJ2-1; TRBD1 matches at 10 bases. The germline V gene has CDR1 LGHNT and CDR2 FRNRAP. The CDR3 totals 15 residues. Losses at the gene ends were 5 bases for V and 9 bases for J; bases not matched to a gene: 10. This chain's CDR3 is CASGRQGATSAEQFF. DNA of the CDR3: TGTGCTAGTGGTCGACAGGGGGCGACGTCGGCTGAGCAGTTCTTC.

This chain connects TRBV15 to TRBJ2-3, with a weak D call TRBD2 (5 bases). V shed 1 base and J shed 3 bases, with 17 bases lying between them. The CDR3 is 17 residues long. Germline V CDR1 and CDR2: LNHNV, YYDKDF (reference sequence). The CDR3 protein is CATSRADLATATDTQYF. The CDR3 DNA reads as TGTGCCACCAGCAGAGCGGATCTAGCCACGGCAACAGATACGCAGTATTTT.

V is TRBV2 and J is TRBJ2-1; TRBD2 matches at 10 bases. The junction had 14 bases not matched to a gene; V was cut back by 5 bases and J by 10 bases. Germline lookup yields CDR1 SNHLY and CDR2 FYNNEI. This CDR3 has 16 amino acids. DNA of the CDR3: TGTGCCAGCAGTAATGTAGGTAGCGGGAGGTTATACGAGCAGTTCTTC. This gives the protein CASSNVGSGRLYEQFF.

The gene calls are TRBV5-4 and TRBJ2-2; D uncertain. The CDR3 spans 15 residues. From germline, CDR1 is SGHNT and CDR2 YYREEE (reference sequence). With 1 base removed from V and 3 bases from J, the gap between germline ends came to 10 bases. The CDR3 DNA reads TGTGCCAGCAGCTTGACCTCTACGGACACCGGGGAGCTGTTTTTT. This encodes CASSLTSTDTGELFF.

CDR3 sequence (DNA): TGTGCCAGCAGTTACGAGGGAACTAGCGTCAATGAGCAGTTCTTC. Protein: CASSYEGTSVNEQFF. The V call is TRBV6-5, the J call TRBJ2-1, with 7 bases aligning to TRBD2. There are 15 residues in the CDR3. Per the germline V gene, CDR1 is MNHEY and CDR2 is SVGAGI. Trimming at V came to 2 bases and at J to 6 bases, leaving 7 bases not matched to a gene.

The rearrangement joins TRBV5-4 to TRBJ2-1, with D possibly TRBD1 on 6 matching bases. From germline, CDR1 is SGHNT and CDR2 YYREEE (reference sequence). There are 14 residues in the CDR3. V lost 4 bases and J lost 8, with 16 bases in between. The CDR3 here is CASSPQGYSHEQFF. The CDR3 coding sequence is TGTGCCAGCAGCCCACAGGGCTACAGCCATGAGCAGTTCTTC.

This chain links TRBV9 with TRBJ2-1, with 8 bases fitting TRBD2. J was trimmed by 6 bases and V by 2 bases; bases with no gene match: 4. The CDR3 has 14 amino acids. Per the germline V gene, CDR1 is SGDLS and CDR2 is YYNGEE. CDR3 DNA sequence: TGTGCCAGCAGCGTGCGGGAGGCTTCCAATGAGCAGTTCTTC. It codes for CASSVREASNEQFF.